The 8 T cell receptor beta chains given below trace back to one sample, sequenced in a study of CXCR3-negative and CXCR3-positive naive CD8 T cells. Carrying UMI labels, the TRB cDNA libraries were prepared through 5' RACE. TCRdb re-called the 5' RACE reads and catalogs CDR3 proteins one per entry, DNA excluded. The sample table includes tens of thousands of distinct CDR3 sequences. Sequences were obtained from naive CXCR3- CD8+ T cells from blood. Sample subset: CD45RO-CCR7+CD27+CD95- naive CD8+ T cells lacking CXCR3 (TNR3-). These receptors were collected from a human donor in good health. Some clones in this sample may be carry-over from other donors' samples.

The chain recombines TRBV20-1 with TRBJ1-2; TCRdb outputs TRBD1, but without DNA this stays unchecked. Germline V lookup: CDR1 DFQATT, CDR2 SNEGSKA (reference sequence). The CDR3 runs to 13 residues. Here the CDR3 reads CSARSGTGEGYTF.

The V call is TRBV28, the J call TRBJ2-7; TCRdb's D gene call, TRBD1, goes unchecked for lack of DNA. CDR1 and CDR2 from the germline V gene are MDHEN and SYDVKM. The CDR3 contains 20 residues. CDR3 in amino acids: CASSLGVTGYKGALNYEQYF. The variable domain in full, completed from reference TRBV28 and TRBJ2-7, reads DVKVTQSSRYLVKRTGEKVFLECVQDMDHENMFWYRQDPGLGLRLIYFSYDVKMKEKGDIPEGYSVSREKKERFSLILESASTNQTSMYLCASSLGVTGYKGALNYEQYFGPGTRLTVT.

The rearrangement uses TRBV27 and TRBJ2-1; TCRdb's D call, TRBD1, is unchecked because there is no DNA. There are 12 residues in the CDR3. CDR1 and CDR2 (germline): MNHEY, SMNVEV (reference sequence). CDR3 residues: CASRDRGDEQFF.

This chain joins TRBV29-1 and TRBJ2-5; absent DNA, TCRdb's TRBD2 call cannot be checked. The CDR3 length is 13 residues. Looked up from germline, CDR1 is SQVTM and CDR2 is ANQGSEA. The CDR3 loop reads CSVDSGVRETQYF. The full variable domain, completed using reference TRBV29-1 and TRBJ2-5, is SAVISQKPSRDICQRGTSLTIQCQVDSQVTMMFWYRQQPGQSLTLIATANQGSEATYESGFVIDKFPISRPNLTFSTLTVSNMSPEDSSIYLCSVDSGVRETQYFGPGTRLLVL.

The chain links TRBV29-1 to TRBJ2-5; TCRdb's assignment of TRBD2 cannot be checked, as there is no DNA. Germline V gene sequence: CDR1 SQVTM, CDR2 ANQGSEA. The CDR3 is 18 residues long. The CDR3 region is CSVEDSGLAGVELETQYF.

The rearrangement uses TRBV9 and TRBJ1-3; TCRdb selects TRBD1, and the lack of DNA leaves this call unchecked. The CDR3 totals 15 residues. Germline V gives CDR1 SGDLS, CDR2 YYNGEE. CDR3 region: CASSVASGDGNTIYF.

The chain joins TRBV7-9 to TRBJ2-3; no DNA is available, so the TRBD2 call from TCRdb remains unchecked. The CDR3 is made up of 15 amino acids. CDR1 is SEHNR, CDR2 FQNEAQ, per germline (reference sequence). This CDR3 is CASSPTSGKTDTQYF. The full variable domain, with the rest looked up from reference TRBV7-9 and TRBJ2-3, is DTGVSQNPRHKITKRGQNVTFRCDPISEHNRLYWYRQTLGQGPEFLTYFQNEAQLEKSRLLSDRFSAERPKGSFSTLEIQRTEQGDSAMYLCASSPTSGKTDTQYFGPGTRLTVL.

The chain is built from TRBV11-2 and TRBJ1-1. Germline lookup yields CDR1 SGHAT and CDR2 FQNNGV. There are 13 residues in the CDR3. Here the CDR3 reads CASSLEWETEAFF.